This passage covers 14 T cell receptor beta chains from one sample sequenced in a study of beta chain features in type 1 diabetes. The study, taken as a whole, reports: Shortening that was moderate but significant affected the TCRB CDR3s of Type 1 diabetes patients in all four CD4+ subsets.

All of the isolated RNA was reverse transcribed, so expressed TCRB transcripts were sequenced. Sequencing was performed with immunoSEQ multiplex PCR; in TCRdb, only in-frame clones are kept and a portion is missing. The sample has approximately 600,000 clones; 9.5% to 15% are singletons. These receptors' antigens are unknown. Sequencing was performed on naive CD4+ T cells from blood. Receptors originate from a man younger than 40 with type 1 diabetes.

CDR3 amino acids: CASSQLDTNYGYTF. CDR3 nucleotides: TGTGCCAGCAGTCAACTGGACACTAACTATGGCTACACCTTC. The J gene is TRBJ1-2, the V gene TRBV27; TRBD1 might be the D (5 bases). This CDR3 has 14 amino acids. Trimming took off 5 bases at V and 0 bases at J, with 10 bases between the two ends. Germline V gene lookup returns CDR1 MNHEY and CDR2 SMNVEV (reference sequence).

This chain connects TRBV7-2 to TRBJ1-2; possible D gene TRBD1, 6 bases. Trimming removed 6 bases from V and 4 bases from J, with 18 bases in between. Germline-derived CDR1 and CDR2 are SGHTA and FQGNSA. This CDR3 has 15 amino acids. CDR3 protein: CASSPDSQKVYGYTF. The CDR3, as DNA: TGTGCCAGCAGTCCGGACAGCCAGAAGGTCTATGGCTACACCTTC.

This clone has only a few counts. V and J are TRBV19 and TRBJ1-5; 9 bases fit TRBD1. Germline V gene data show CDR1 as LNHDA and CDR2 as SQIVND (reference sequence). This CDR3 comprises 15 residues. After removal of 8 bases from V and 3 bases from J, the junction contained 8 bases not matched to a gene. DNA of the CDR3: TGTGCCAGTGGACCGGGACAGGGAATCAATCAGCCCCAGCATTTT. Its protein product is CASGPGQGINQPQHF.

CDR3 DNA sequence: TGTGCCAGCAGCTTAGAGGGCCTATATAGCAATCAGCCCCAGCATTTT. Its translation: CASSLEGLYSNQPQHF. This chain links TRBV7-8 with TRBJ1-5; D is ambiguous. Per germline, CDR1 SGHVS and CDR2 FQNEAQ. V dropped 1 base and J dropped 0 bases, with 10 bases sitting between them. The CDR3 has 16 amino acids.

This clone turned up a few times. This chain uses TRBV7-9 with TRBJ1-2; possible D gene TRBD1, 5 bases. Germline V gene data show CDR1 as SEHNR and CDR2 as FQNEAQ (reference sequence). Trimming removed 3 bases at V and 0 bases at J, with 11 bases between. CDR3 length equals 15 residues. The CDR3 protein is CASSFGTGPNYGYTF. DNA for the CDR3: TGTGCCAGCAGCTTCGGGACGGGGCCTAACTATGGCTACACCTTC.

V is TRBV25-1 and J is TRBJ2-5; the match to TRBD1 covers 7 bases. Trimming removed 3 bases from V and 2 bases from J; junction bases left unmatched: 9. Germline CDR1 and CDR2: MGHDK and SYGVNS. The CDR3 spans 16 residues. The CDR3 protein is CASSDYRGRTQETQYF. CDR3 sequence (DNA): TGTGCCAGCAGTGACTACAGGGGACGAACACAAGAGACCCAGTACTTC.

This clone was detected a few times. V usage is TRBV2 and J usage is TRBJ2-2; D call uncertain. Trimming took off 6 bases at V and 5 bases at J, with 16 bases between the two ends. CDR1 SNHLY and CDR2 FYNNEI come from the germline V gene. The CDR3 runs 15 residues. CDR3 residues: CASRISLYATGELFF. The CDR3 DNA is TGTGCCAGCAGGATAAGTCTATACGCGACCGGGGAGCTGTTTTTT.

This clone was counted between two and nine times. The chain links TRBV11-2 to TRBJ1-5; D might be TRBD1 (5 bases). The ends were cut back, 4 bases at V and 5 bases at J, with 9 bases in the middle. The CDR3 extends over 13 amino acids. CDR1 is SGHAT and CDR2 is FQNNGV in the germline V gene. The CDR3 loop reads CASSSQDYQPQHF. CDR3 DNA: TGTGCCAGCAGCTCACAGGATTATCAGCCCCAGCATTTT.

In its sample, this clone was seen many times. The chain uses TRBV7-9 and TRBJ1-2, with 8 bases matching TRBD1. In germline, CDR1 is SEHNR, CDR2 FQNEAQ (reference sequence). The ends lost 5 bases at V and 6 bases at J; junction bases unmatched: 2. CDR3 length equals 12 residues. The CDR3 spells CASSPTGDGYTF. CDR3 bases: TGTGCCAGCAGCCCGACAGGGGATGGCTACACCTTC.

The chain has TRBV6-6 and TRBJ1-2, with D maybe TRBD1 (6 bases). The V end was cut by 3 bases, the J end by 5 bases, with 13 bases between. Germline CDR1 and CDR2: MNHNY and SVGAGI (reference sequence). The CDR3 runs 14 residues. CDR3 nucleotides: TGTGCCAGCAGTTATCTGGGGGGCGGGTATGGCTACACCTTC. Its translation is CASSYLGGGYGYTF.

The chain carries TRBV5-1 and TRBJ1-2; 7 bases match TRBD1. The junction had 2 bases not matched to a gene; V was cut back by 4 bases and J by 2 bases. Germline lookup yields CDR1 SGHRS and CDR2 YFSETQ. The CDR3 covers 13 residues. The CDR3 sequence is CASSRDRNYGYTF. The DNA of the CDR3 is TGCGCCAGCAGCAGGGACAGAAACTATGGCTACACCTTC.

V usage is TRBV7-2 and J usage is TRBJ2-1, with 7 bases matching TRBD1. V shed 5 bases, J shed 12 bases, and the junction held 10 bases outside the gene matches. CDR1 SGHTA and CDR2 FQGNSA come from the germline V gene. This CDR3 is 13 amino acids long. The CDR3 DNA is TGTGCCAGCAGCCCTAGACAGGGATTGAGGCAGTTCTTC. This gives the protein CASSPRQGLRQFF.

This clone has more than one count but fewer than ten. The V gene is TRBV19, the J gene TRBJ1-5; the D is unclear. V lost 5 bases and J lost 3, with 8 bases in between. CDR1 is LNHDA and CDR2 is SQIVND in the germline V gene (reference sequence). CDR3 length equals 13 residues. This CDR3 is CASSGSVNQPQHF. Here the CDR3 DNA reads TGTGCCAGTAGTGGAAGCGTCAATCAGCCCCAGCATTTT. Drawing the rest from reference TRBV19 and TRBJ1-5, the complete variable domain is DGGITQSPKYLFRKEGQNVTLSCEQNLNHDAMYWYRQDPGQGLRLIYYSQIVNDFQKGDIAEGYSVSREKKESFPLTVTSAQKNPTAFYLCASSGSVNQPQHFGDGTRLSIL.

The gene calls are TRBV5-1 and TRBJ2-6; 7 nucleotides match TRBD2. V shed 9 bases and J 2 bases; nucleotides not matched to a gene: 5. This CDR3 is 14 amino acids long. The germline V gene encodes CDR1 SGHRS and CDR2 YFSETQ. CDR3 in DNA: TGCGCCACCCGAACTAGCGCTGGGGCCAACGTCCTGACTTTC. Residues: CATRTSAGANVLTF.